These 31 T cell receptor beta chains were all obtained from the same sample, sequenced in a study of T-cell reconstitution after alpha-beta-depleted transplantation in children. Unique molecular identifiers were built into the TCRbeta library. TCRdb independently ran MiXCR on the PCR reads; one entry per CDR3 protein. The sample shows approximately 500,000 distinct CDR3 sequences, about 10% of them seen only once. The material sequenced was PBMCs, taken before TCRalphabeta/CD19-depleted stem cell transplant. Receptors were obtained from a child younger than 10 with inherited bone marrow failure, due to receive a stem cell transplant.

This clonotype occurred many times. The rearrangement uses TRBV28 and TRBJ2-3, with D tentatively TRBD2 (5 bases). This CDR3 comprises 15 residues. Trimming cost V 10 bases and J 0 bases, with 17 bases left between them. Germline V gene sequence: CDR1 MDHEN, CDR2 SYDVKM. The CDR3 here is CATPKLRASTDTQYF. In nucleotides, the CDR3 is TGTGCCACCCCGAAATTGAGGGCTAGCACAGATACGCAGTATTTT.

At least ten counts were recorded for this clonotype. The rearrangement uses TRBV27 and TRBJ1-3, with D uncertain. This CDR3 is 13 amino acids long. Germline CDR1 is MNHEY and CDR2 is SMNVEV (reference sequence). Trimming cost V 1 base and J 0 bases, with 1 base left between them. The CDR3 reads CASSLYSGNTIYF. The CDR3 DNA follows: TGTGCCAGCAGTTTATACTCTGGAAACACCATATATTTT.

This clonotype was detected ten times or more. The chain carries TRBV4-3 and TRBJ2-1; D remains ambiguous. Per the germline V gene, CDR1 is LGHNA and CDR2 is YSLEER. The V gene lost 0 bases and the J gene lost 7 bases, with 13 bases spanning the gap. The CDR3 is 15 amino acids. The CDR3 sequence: CASSQEIPAWNEQFF. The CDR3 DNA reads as TGCGCCAGCAGCCAAGAAATACCAGCGTGGAATGAGCAGTTCTTC.

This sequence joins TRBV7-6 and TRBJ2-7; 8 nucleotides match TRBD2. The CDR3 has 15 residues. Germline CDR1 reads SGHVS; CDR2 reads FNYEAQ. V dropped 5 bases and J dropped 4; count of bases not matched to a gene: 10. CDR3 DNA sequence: TGTGCCAGCAGCCCCCGGGGGGGGCCTCTTTACGAGCAGTACTTC. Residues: CASSPRGGPLYEQYF.

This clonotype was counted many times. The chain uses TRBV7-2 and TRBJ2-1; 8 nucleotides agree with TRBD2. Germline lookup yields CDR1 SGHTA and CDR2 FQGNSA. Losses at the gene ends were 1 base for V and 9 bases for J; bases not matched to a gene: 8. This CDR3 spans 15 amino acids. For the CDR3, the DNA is TGTGCCAGCAGCTTAGTGACGGGAGGGCCTATTGAGCAGTTCTTC. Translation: CASSLVTGGPIEQFF.

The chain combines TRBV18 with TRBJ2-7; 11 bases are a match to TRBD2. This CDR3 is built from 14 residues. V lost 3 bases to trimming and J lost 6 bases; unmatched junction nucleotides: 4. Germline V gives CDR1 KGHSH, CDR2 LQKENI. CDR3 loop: CASSPTSGRSEQYF. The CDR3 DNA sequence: TGTGCCAGCTCACCCACTAGCGGGAGATCCGAGCAGTACTTC. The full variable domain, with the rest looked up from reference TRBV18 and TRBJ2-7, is NAGVMQNPRHLVRRRGQEARLRCSPMKGHSHVYWYRQLPEEGLKFMVYLQKENIIDESGMPKERFSAEFPKEGPSILRIQQVVRGDSAAYFCASSPTSGRSEQYFGPGTRLTVT.

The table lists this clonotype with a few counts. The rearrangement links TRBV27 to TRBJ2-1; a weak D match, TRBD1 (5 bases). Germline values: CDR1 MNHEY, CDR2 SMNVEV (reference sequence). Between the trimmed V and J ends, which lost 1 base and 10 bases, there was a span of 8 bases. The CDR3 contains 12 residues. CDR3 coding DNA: TGTGCCAGCAGTTTATTAGGGGTGGAGCAGTTCTTC. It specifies CASSLLGVEQFF.

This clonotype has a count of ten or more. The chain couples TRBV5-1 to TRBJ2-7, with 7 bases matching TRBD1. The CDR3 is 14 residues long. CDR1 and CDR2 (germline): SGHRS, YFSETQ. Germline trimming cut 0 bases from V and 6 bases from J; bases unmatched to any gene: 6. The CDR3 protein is CASSLAGTDVEQYF. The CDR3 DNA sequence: TGCGCCAGCAGCTTGGCCGGGACAGACGTCGAGCAGTACTTC.

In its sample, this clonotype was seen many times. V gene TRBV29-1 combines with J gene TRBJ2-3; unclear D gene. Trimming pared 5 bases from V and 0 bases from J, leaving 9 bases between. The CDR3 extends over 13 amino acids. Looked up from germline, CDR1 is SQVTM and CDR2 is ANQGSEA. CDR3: CSVLPLSTDTQYF. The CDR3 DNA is TGCAGCGTTCTACCACTAAGCACAGATACGCAGTATTTT.

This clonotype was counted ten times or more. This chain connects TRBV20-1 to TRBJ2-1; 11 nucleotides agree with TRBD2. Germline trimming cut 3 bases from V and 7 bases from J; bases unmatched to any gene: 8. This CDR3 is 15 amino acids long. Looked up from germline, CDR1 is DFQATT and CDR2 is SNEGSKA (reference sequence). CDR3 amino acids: CSASGVAGGLNEQFF. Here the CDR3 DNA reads TGCAGTGCTAGTGGTGTAGCGGGAGGGCTGAATGAGCAGTTCTTC.

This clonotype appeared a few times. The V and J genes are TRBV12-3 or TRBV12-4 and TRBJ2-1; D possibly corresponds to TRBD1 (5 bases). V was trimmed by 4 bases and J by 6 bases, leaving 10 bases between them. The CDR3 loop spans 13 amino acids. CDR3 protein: CASSSGALNEQFF. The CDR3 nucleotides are TGTGCCAGCAGTTCTGGGGCCCTCAATGAGCAGTTCTTC.

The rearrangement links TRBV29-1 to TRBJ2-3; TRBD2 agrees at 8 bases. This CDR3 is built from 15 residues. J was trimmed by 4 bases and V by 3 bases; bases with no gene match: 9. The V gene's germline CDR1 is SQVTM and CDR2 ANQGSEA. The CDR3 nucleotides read TGCAGCGTTGAGGTATTAGCGGGACGGTCAGATACGCAGTATTTT. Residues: CSVEVLAGRSDTQYF.

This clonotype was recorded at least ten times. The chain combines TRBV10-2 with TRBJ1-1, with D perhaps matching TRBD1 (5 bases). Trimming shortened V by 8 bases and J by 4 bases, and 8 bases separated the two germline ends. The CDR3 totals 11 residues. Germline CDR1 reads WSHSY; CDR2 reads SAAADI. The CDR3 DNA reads TGCGCCAGCCGGAGGGGCACTGAAGCTTTCTTT. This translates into CASRRGTEAFF.

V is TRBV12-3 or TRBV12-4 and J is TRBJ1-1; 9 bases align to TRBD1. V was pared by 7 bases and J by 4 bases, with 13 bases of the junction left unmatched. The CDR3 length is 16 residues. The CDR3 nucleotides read TGTGCCAGCAATCCCTGGGACAGGGCGGGGGGCACTGAAGCTTTCTTT. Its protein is CASNPWDRAGGTEAFF.

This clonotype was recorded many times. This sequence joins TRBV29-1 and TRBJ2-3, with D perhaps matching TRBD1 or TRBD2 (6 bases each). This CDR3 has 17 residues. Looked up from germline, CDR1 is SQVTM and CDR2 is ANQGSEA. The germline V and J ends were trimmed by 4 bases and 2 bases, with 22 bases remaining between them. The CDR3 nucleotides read TGCAGCGTTGTTTGGCCAGTGGGGGGCATCTACACAGATACGCAGTATTTT. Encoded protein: CSVVWPVGGIYTDTQYF.

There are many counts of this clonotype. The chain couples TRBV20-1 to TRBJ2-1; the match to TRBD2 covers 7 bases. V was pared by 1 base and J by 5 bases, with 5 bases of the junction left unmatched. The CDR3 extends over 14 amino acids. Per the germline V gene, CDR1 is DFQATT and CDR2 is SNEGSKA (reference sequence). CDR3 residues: CSARVLAANNEQFF. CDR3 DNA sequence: TGCAGTGCTAGAGTGCTAGCGGCGAACAATGAGCAGTTCTTC.

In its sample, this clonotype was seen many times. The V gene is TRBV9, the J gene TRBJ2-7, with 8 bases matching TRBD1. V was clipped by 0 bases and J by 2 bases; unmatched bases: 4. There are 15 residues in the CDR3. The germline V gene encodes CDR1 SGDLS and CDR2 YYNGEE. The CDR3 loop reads CASSVGDRGPYEQYF. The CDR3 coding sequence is TGTGCCAGCAGCGTAGGTGACAGGGGACCCTACGAGCAGTACTTC.

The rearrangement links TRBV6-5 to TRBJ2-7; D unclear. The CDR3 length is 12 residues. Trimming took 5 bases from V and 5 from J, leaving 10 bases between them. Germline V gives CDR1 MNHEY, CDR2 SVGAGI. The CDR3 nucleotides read TGTGCCAGCAGTGTAGGGATAGACGAGCAGTACTTC. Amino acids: CASSVGIDEQYF.

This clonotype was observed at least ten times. CDR3 loop: CSARSLAIYEQYF. Written as DNA, the CDR3 is TGCAGTGCTAGATCCCTAGCGATCTACGAGCAGTACTTC. J is TRBJ2-7 and V is TRBV20-1, with a possible D match to TRBD2 (6 bases). Deletions cut 2 bases from V and 3 bases from J, with 11 bases between. This CDR3 is 13 amino acids long. Germline V lookup: CDR1 DFQATT, CDR2 SNEGSKA (reference sequence).

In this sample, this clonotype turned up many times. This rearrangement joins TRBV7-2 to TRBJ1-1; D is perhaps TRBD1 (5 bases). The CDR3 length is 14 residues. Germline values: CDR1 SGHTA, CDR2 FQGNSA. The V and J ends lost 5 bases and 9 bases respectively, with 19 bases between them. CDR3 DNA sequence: TGTGCCAGCAGCCCCCTTTCGGTAGGGGACCAAGCTTTCTTT. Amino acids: CASSPLSVGDQAFF.

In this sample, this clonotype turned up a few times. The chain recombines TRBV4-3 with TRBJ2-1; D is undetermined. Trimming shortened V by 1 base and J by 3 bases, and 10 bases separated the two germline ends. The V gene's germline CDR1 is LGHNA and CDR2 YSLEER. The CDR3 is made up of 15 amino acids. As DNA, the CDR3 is TGCGCCAGCAGCCAAGGTGATAGCAGCTACAATGAGCAGTTCTTC. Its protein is CASSQGDSSYNEQFF.

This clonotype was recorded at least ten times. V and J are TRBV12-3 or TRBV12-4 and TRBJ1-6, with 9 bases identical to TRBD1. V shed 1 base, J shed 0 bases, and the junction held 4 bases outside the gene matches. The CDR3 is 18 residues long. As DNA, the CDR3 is TGTGCCAGCAGTTTAGGGACAGGGGTCTTCTCCTATAATTCACCCCTCCACTTT. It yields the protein CASSLGTGVFSYNSPLHF.

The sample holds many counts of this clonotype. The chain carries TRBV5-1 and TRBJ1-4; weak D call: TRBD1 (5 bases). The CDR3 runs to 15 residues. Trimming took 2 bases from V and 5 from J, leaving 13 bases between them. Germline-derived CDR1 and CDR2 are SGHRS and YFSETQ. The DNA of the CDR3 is TGCGCCAGCAGCTTTCGGGCAGGGCCAAATGAAAAACTGTTTTTT. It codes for CASSFRAGPNEKLFF.

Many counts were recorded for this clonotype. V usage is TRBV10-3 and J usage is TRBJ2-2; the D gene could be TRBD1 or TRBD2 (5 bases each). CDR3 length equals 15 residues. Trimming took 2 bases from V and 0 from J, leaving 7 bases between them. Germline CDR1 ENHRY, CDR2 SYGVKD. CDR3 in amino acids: CAISEGTANTGELFF. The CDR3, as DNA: TGTGCCATCAGTGAGGGGACCGCGAACACCGGGGAGCTGTTTTTT.

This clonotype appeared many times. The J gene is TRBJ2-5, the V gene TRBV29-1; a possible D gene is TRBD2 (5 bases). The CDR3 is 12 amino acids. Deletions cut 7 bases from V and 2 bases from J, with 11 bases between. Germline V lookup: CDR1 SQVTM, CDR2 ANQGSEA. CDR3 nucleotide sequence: TGCAGCGGAAAAGGACTGCAAGAGACCCAGTACTTC. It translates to CSGKGLQETQYF.

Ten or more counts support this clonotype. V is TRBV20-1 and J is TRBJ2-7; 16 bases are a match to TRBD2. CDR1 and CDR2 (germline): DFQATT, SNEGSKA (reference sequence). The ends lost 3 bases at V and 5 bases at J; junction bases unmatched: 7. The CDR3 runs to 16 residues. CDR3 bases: TGCAGTGCTAGTCTGGGACTAGCGGGAGGGGAAAACGAGCAGTACTTC. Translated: CSASLGLAGGENEQYF.

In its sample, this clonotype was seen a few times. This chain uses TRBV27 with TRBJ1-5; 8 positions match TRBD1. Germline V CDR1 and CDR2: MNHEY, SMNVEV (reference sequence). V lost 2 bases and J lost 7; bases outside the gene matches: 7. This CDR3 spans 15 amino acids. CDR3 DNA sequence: TGTGCCAGCAGTTTAGGAGCAGGGGGCGAGCAGCCCCAGCATTTT. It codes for CASSLGAGGEQPQHF.

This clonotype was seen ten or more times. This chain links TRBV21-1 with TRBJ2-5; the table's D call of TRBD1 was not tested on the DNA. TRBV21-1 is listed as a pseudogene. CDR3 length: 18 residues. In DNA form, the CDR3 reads TGTGCCAGCAGCAGAGGGAAAAAACAGGAGTCGTACCAAGAGACCCAGTACTTC. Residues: CASSRGKKQESYQETQYF.

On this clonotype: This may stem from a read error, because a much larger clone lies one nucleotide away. CDR3 DNA: TGCGCCAGCGGCCAAGATACGGGTTTAGGCTCTGGAAACACCATATATTTT. This sequence encodes CASGQDTGLGSGNTIYF. The chain recombines TRBV4-3 with TRBJ1-3, with D hard to call. There are 17 residues in the CDR3. CDR1 and CDR2 (germline): LGHNA, YSLEER.

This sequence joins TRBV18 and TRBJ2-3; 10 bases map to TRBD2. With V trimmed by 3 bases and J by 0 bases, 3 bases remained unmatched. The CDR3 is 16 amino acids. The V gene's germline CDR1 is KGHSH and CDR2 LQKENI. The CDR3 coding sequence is TGTGCCAGCTCACCGAGAGCGGGAGGGAGCACAGATACGCAGTATTTT. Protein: CASSPRAGGSTDTQYF.

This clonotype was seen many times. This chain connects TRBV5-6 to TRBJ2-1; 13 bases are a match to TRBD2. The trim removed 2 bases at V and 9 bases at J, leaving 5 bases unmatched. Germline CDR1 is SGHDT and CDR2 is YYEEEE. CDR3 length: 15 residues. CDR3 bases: TGTGCCAGCAGCTTAGGACTAGCGGGAGCCACTGAGCAGTTCTTC. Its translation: CASSLGLAGATEQFF.